This T cell receptor (beta chain) was recovered during a study of PD-1 blockade in classical Hodgkin lymphoma. On the study more broadly: The nivolumab dose that patients received was 3 mg/kg, given intravenously every 2 weeks.

Study-wide results and limits: Among the patients, those starting nivolumab under 1 year after ASCT were excluded. In newly diagnosed patients, baseline TCR diversity was reportedly below that of healthy donors.

The method was immunoSEQ multiplex PCR; TCRdb's version includes in-frame clones alone and lacks a portion of them. This sample has about 97,000 clones; approximately 88% occur once, and the top ten carry more than 9%. Exposure to brentuximab vedotin varied, and each patient had relapsed following autologous stem cell transplantation. The CDR3 has 14 amino acids. V was shortened by 3 bases and J by 2 bases, with 10 bases between the two germline ends. The germline CDR1 and CDR2 sequences are MGHDK and SYGVNS. The count of this clone is one. Its target is not known. This clonotype was obtained from a human donor with classical Hodgkin lymphoma. The sequences come from peripheral blood mononuclear cells (PBMCs), collected at baseline. This chain uses TRBV25-1 with TRBJ2-5; the D gene is possibly TRBD1 (5 bases). CDR3 in amino acids: CASSDSTVQETQYF. The CDR3 DNA follows: TGTGCCAGCAGTGACTCGACAGTGCAAGAGACCCAGTACTTC.